This TCR beta chain originates from a study of beta chain features in type 1 diabetes. At the level of the study: Cell yields, gender and age were comparable in patients and healthy donors.

In its sample, this clone was seen a few times. Antigen unknown. Study-wide results and caveats: People with Type 1 diabetes carried modestly yet significantly shorter TCRB CDR3s in all four CD4+ subsets. Patients with type 1 diabetes showed fewer VDJ junction insertions and more deletions. The question left open here concerned HLA type influencing TCRB rearrangement.

cDNA synthesis used the whole RNA isolate, giving expressed TCRB sequences. Assay used: immunoSEQ multiplex PCR; TCRdb lists only in-frame clones, some missing. The data contain 600,000 to 750,000 clones, 9.5% to 15% of them singletons. Germline-derived CDR1 and CDR2 are MNHEY and SMNVEV (reference sequence). V was pared by 5 bases and J by 5 bases, with 7 bases of the junction left unmatched. The CDR3 consists of 14 residues. Cells sorted by CD45RO/CCR7/CD25/CD127/CD95/CD27 comprised CD4+ naive, central memory, regulatory and stem cell-like memory cells. The rearrangement joins TRBV27 to TRBJ2-5; 8 nucleotides align to TRBD1. The material sequenced was naive CD4+ T cells from blood. The TCR comes from a man younger than 45 with type 1 diabetes. In DNA form, the CDR3 reads TGTGCCAGCAGTCCACGACAGGGGACCGAGACCCAGTACTTC. Its protein product is CASSPRQGTETQYF.